Below are 17 T cell receptor beta chains sequenced from a single sample in a study of read filtering for tumor transcriptome and immune sequencing. The library was built from approximately 400 ng RNA with molecular barcoded adaptors for alpha/delta and beta/gamma chains. TCRdb re-analysed the reads in MiXCR, keeping a single row per CDR3 protein. The table lists 35,000 to 40,000 distinct CDR3 sequences, roughly 13% of them singletons. Sequenced: a population of CD138-negative cells sorted from bone marrow. The source of these receptors is a donor at least 40 years old with multiple myeloma.

This clonotype was recorded at least ten times. The chain recombines TRBV20-1 with TRBJ2-7, with 10 bases that match TRBD1. The CDR3 extends over 17 amino acids. V trimming: 1 base; J trimming: 2 bases; junction bases outside the gene matches: 11. CDR1 DFQATT and CDR2 SNEGSKA come from the germline V gene (reference sequence). The CDR3 DNA reads TGCAGTGCTAGAGCCTTAGCCGGGACAGGGGACGCCTACGAGCAGTACTTC. Translation: CSARALAGTGDAYEQYF.

In its sample, this clonotype was seen many times. The gene calls are TRBV28 and TRBJ2-3; D may be TRBD1 or TRBD2 (6 bases each). Trimming left V 6 bases short and J 3 bases short, with 10 bases between. This CDR3 has 13 amino acids. Germline V gene sequence: CDR1 MDHEN, CDR2 SYDVKM. CDR3 sequence: CASSKGGTDTQYF. As DNA, the CDR3 is TGTGCCAGCAGCAAGGGGGGTACAGATACGCAGTATTTT. Full variable domain (missing parts from reference TRBV28 and TRBJ2-3): DVKVTQSSRYLVKRTGEKVFLECVQDMDHENMFWYRQDPGLGLRLIYFSYDVKMKEKGDIPEGYSVSREKKERFSLILESASTNQTSMYLCASSKGGTDTQYFGPGTRLTVL.

This clonotype was detected many times. The chain employs TRBV19 and TRBJ2-1, with no clear D. Germline CDR1 and CDR2: LNHDA and SQIVND (reference sequence). CDR3 size: 14 residues. With 0 bases removed from V and 7 bases from J, the gap between germline ends came to 10 bases. The DNA of the CDR3 is TGTGCCAGTAGTATAGATCAAGGCCGGAATGAGCAGTTCTTC. It codes for CASSIDQGRNEQFF.

The V gene is TRBV10-2, the J gene TRBJ2-5, with D tentatively TRBD2 (6 bases). V lost 6 bases and J lost 3, with 17 bases in between. CDR1 is WSHSY, CDR2 SAAADI, per germline. The CDR3 extends over 15 amino acids. The DNA of the CDR3 is TGCGCCAGCAGCTCGGAGAAGGAGGGTAAAGAGACCCAGTACTTC. Protein: CASSSEKEGKETQYF.

The chain couples TRBV2 to TRBJ1-5; D might be TRBD1 (6 bases). This CDR3 is 14 amino acids long. Looked up from germline, CDR1 is SNHLY and CDR2 is FYNNEI. Trimming pared 5 bases from V and 6 bases from J, leaving 14 bases between. CDR3 in amino acids: CASSIGWGPQPQHF. In DNA, the CDR3 is TGTGCCAGCAGTATTGGGTGGGGGCCTCAGCCCCAGCATTTT.

Comments on this clonotype: A much larger clone sits a single nucleotide away, making a read error possible. This chain connects TRBV12-3 or TRBV12-4 to TRBJ1-5; perhaps TRBD1 as D (5 bases). This CDR3 region has 14 residues. The CDR3: CAGREGLGNQPQHF. The CDR3 nucleotides are TGTGCCGGCAGGGAGGGGTTGGGGAATCAGCCCCAGCATTTT.

The chain joins TRBV20-1 to TRBJ2-7, with D tentatively TRBD1 (7 bases). Germline V gives CDR1 DFQATT, CDR2 SNEGSKA (reference sequence). The CDR3 spans 12 residues. The CDR3 is CPSVQGRHEQYF. The DNA of the CDR3 is TGCCCTAGCGTACAGGGGCGCCACGAGCAGTACTTC.

This clonotype was found many times. The chain recombines TRBV20-1 with TRBJ2-1, with TRBD2 as a possible D gene (6 bases). Germline V gene lookup returns CDR1 DFQATT and CDR2 SNEGSKA (reference sequence). The CDR3 sequence is 16 residues long. V lost 1 base, J lost 4 bases, and 17 bases lay in between. The CDR3 coding sequence is TGCAGTGCTAGAGTATTGGGGGGAGCGGAGTACAATGAGCAGTTCTTC. Translating gives CSARVLGGAEYNEQFF.

This clonotype was observed a few times. V gene TRBV20-1 combines with J gene TRBJ2-7, with 8 nucleotides matching TRBD2. Germline V gene data show CDR1 as DFQATT and CDR2 as SNEGSKA (reference sequence). Losses at the gene ends were 3 bases for V and 2 bases for J; bases not matched to a gene: 6. The CDR3 totals 14 residues. The CDR3 loop is CSASKRETAYEQYF. The DNA for the CDR3 is TGCAGTGCTAGCAAGCGGGAGACGGCCTACGAGCAGTACTTC.

Comment on this clonotype: A much larger clonotype is one base distant, so this may be a read error. The chain recombines TRBV25-1 with TRBJ2-1; D is ambiguous. The V end lost 5 bases, the J end lost 6 bases, and 17 bases lay between the germline ends. The CDR3 is 15 amino acids. CDR1 and CDR2 from the germline V gene are MGHDK and SYGVNS. The CDR3 sequence is CASSKWQDVGNEQFF. CDR3 nucleotides: TGTGCCAGCAGTAAATGGCAGGACGTTGGCAATGAGCAGTTCTTC.

This clonotype was observed many times. The chain carries TRBV5-1 and TRBJ1-5; no clear D gene. The germline V gene has CDR1 SGHRS and CDR2 YFSETQ. The CDR3 runs to 13 residues. V shed 0 bases and J shed 14 bases, with 15 bases lying between them. The CDR3 spells CASSLGAKDPKHF. For the CDR3, the DNA is TGCGCCAGCAGCTTGGGGGCCAAAGACCCGAAGCATTTT.

This clonotype was recorded many times. The chain is built from TRBV20-1 and TRBJ2-7; 12 nucleotides agree with TRBD2. The germline gives CDR1 DFQATT, CDR2 SNEGSKA (reference sequence). The CDR3 runs to 13 residues. J gave up 5 bases and V 8 bases, and 7 bases lay outside the gene matches. CDR3 residues: CSPATSGSNEQYF. In DNA, the CDR3 is TGCAGTCCCGCGACTAGCGGGAGTAACGAGCAGTACTTC.

At least ten counts were recorded for this clonotype. The V gene is TRBV7-9, the J gene TRBJ2-3; D is possibly TRBD2 (6 bases). Germline V gene sequence: CDR1 SEHNR, CDR2 FQNEAQ (reference sequence). The CDR3 runs 13 residues. Trimming removed 5 bases at V and 3 bases at J, with 9 bases between. Written as DNA, the CDR3 is TGTGCCAGCAGCCCCCGGGGGACAGATACGCAGTATTTT. This codes for CASSPRGTDTQYF.

Note on this clonotype: Given a much more abundant clone one base away, this may be a read error. This CDR3 fails to terminate in the conserved phenylalanine or tryptophan, so it likely reflects a read error. This sequence joins TRBV7-9 and TRBJ1-5; D is unresolved. Trimming shortened V by 1 base and J by 9 bases, and 10 bases separated the two germline ends. The germline CDR1 and CDR2 sequences are SEHNR and FQNEAQ (reference sequence). The CDR3 loop spans 13 amino acids. CDR3 amino acids: CASSLGDSGPQHL. The CDR3 DNA reads TGTGCCAGCAGCTTAGGAGACTCAGGGCCCCAGCATCTT.

This clonotype occurred many times. The chain carries TRBV5-1 and TRBJ2-2; the D gene is possibly TRBD1 (5 bases). The CDR3 has 14 residues. The V end was cut by 10 bases, the J end by 3 bases, with 16 bases between. Germline CDR1 SGHRS, CDR2 YFSETQ. CDR3: CAAAQGWDTGELFF. In DNA form, the CDR3 reads TGCGCCGCTGCCCAGGGATGGGACACCGGGGAGCTGTTTTTT.

The table lists this clonotype with many counts. The J gene is TRBJ2-2, the V gene TRBV28, with D perhaps matching TRBD1 (6 bases). V gave up 3 bases and J gave up 6 bases, with 14 bases separating them. The germline gives CDR1 MDHEN, CDR2 SYDVKM. The CDR3 consists of 15 residues. In DNA, the CDR3 is TGTGCCAGCAGTTTTCAACAGGGAGTGCCCGGGGAGCTGTTTTTT. Protein sequence: CASSFQQGVPGELFF.

This clonotype has at least ten counts. The V gene is TRBV2, the J gene TRBJ2-1, with D perhaps assigned TRBD1 or TRBD2 (5 bases each). Germline V gene sequence: CDR1 SNHLY, CDR2 FYNNEI. The V gene lost 4 bases and the J gene lost 0 bases, with 10 bases spanning the gap. The CDR3 contains 15 residues. The CDR3 loop is CASSARGTSYNEQFF. CDR3 coding DNA: TGTGCCAGCAGTGCACGAGGGACCTCCTACAATGAGCAGTTCTTC. Full variable domain (remainder filled in from reference TRBV2 and TRBJ2-1): EPEVTQTPSHQVTQMGQEVILRCVPISNHLYFYWYRQILGQKVEFLVSFYNNEISEKSEIFDDQFSVERPDGSNFTLKIRSTKLEDSAMYFCASSARGTSYNEQFFGPGTRLTVL.